Below are 25 T cell receptor beta chains sequenced from a single sample in a study of technical replicates of blood from a handful of donors. Sequencing used immunoSEQ multiplex PCR; TCRdb keeps in-frame clones, though not all of them. The sample includes 12,000 or so clones, roughly three quarters of them seen just once. What was sequenced was PBMCs. These receptors originate from a human donor in good health.

This rearrangement joins TRBV7-7 to TRBJ2-5; 9 nucleotides match TRBD2. Germline V CDR1 and CDR2: SSHAT, FNYEAQ (reference sequence). The CDR3 covers 16 residues. With V trimmed by 5 bases and J by 5 bases, 12 bases remained unmatched. In DNA form, the CDR3 reads TGTGCCAGCAGCCCAGGGTGGGCGGGAGGGAGTGAGACCCAGTACTTC. It translates to CASSPGWAGGSETQYF.

The gene calls are TRBV23-1 and TRBJ2-4, with 12 bases aligning to TRBD2. TRBV23-1 is classed as an ORF, of uncertain function. The CDR3 extends over 16 amino acids. V lost 0 bases, J lost 11 bases, and 8 bases stayed unmatched. The CDR3 reads CASSQSGELAGGFQYF. Written as DNA, the CDR3 is TGCGCCAGCAGTCAATCAGGGGAACTAGCGGGAGGATTTCAGTACTTC.

This chain uses TRBV2 with TRBJ2-1, with 7 bases that match TRBD1. The CDR3 consists of 14 residues. Germline CDR1 and CDR2: SNHLY and FYNNEI. V trimming: 6 bases; J trimming: 9 bases; junction bases outside the gene matches: 11. CDR3 nucleotide sequence: TGTGCCAGCAGAACAGGGGCCCTCTTTGGTGAGCAGTTCTTC. Amino acids: CASRTGALFGEQFF.

This rearrangement joins TRBV6-5 to TRBJ2-5; TRBD2 agrees at 7 bases. The CDR3 has 12 residues. Germline CDR1 MNHEY, CDR2 SVGAGI. With 7 bases clipped from V and 5 bases from J, the junction kept 4 bases outside the gene matches. The CDR3 is CASNARGETQYF. CDR3 coding DNA: TGTGCCAGCAACGCGCGGGGGGAGACCCAGTACTTC.

The count of this clone is one. The chain combines TRBV6-5 with TRBJ2-2, with 7 bases matching TRBD2. The CDR3 sequence is 16 residues long. The germline V gene encodes CDR1 MNHEY and CDR2 SVGAGI. Losses at the gene ends were 4 bases for V and 5 bases for J; bases not matched to a gene: 10. CDR3 sequence reads: CASSFRTGEGTGELFF. The CDR3 DNA reads as TGTGCCAGCAGTTTCAGGACCGGGGAGGGAACCGGGGAGCTGTTTTTT.

The rearrangement joins TRBV19 to TRBJ1-1, with 9 bases lining up with TRBD1. The germline CDR1 and CDR2 sequences are LNHDA and SQIVND (reference sequence). J was trimmed by 0 bases and V by 5 bases; bases with no gene match: 4. The length of the CDR3 is 15 residues. The CDR3 nucleotides are TGTGCCAGTAGTGCGGGACAGGGCATGAACACTGAAGCTTTCTTT. It specifies CASSAGQGMNTEAFF. The variable domain in full, with the rest retrieved from reference TRBV19 and TRBJ1-1, is DGGITQSPKYLFRKEGQNVTLSCEQNLNHDAMYWYRQDPGQGLRLIYYSQIVNDFQKGDIAEGYSVSREKKESFPLTVTSAQKNPTAFYLCASSAGQGMNTEAFFGQGTRLTVV.

This clone was seen more than once but under ten times. The rearrangement uses TRBV4-1 and TRBJ1-5; no clear D. Germline V lookup: CDR1 MGHRA, CDR2 YSYEKL. The CDR3 contains 16 residues. Trimming took 0 bases from V and 1 from J, leaving 10 bases between them. CDR3 amino acids: CASSQDISRSNQPQHF. The CDR3, as DNA: TGCGCCAGCAGCCAAGATATAAGCAGGAGCAATCAGCCCCAGCATTTT.

The chain carries TRBV7-9 and TRBJ2-7; 13 bases are a match to TRBD2. V trimming: 4 bases; J trimming: 2 bases; junction bases outside the gene matches: 11. The CDR3 consists of 18 residues. CDR1 SEHNR and CDR2 FQNEAQ come from the germline V gene (reference sequence). This chain's CDR3 is CASSSDDPGTSGAYEQYF. CDR3 in DNA: TGTGCCAGCAGCTCGGACGACCCTGGGACTAGCGGGGCCTACGAGCAGTACTTC. The full variable domain, its missing parts supplied by reference TRBV7-9 and TRBJ2-7, is DTGVSQNPRHKITKRGQNVTFRCDPISEHNRLYWYRQTLGQGPEFLTYFQNEAQLEKSRLLSDRFSAERPKGSFSTLEIQRTEQGDSAMYLCASSSDDPGTSGAYEQYFGPGTRLTVT.

The gene calls are TRBV2 and TRBJ2-1; a possible D gene is TRBD1 (5 bases). Trimming removed 7 bases from V and 7 bases from J, with 14 bases in between. This CDR3 has 13 amino acids. In germline, CDR1 is SNHLY, CDR2 FYNNEI. The CDR3 DNA is TGTGCCAGCATTGGCAGGGTTGGTAATGAGCAGTTCTTC. Its translation: CASIGRVGNEQFF.

The chain combines TRBV4-1 with TRBJ2-1; TRBD1 might be the D (5 bases). The CDR3 is 15 residues long. Germline CDR1 reads MGHRA; CDR2 reads YSYEKL. Trimming left V 0 bases short and J 5 bases short, with 11 bases between. CDR3 sequence: CASSQEIRRDNEQFF. As DNA, the CDR3 is TGCGCCAGCAGCCAAGAAATCCGCAGGGACAATGAGCAGTTCTTC.

The chain has TRBV7-3 and TRBJ2-5, with D perhaps matching TRBD2 (6 bases). This CDR3 spans 13 amino acids. Trimming stripped 5 bases from V and 5 bases from J, with 12 bases between. Looked up from germline, CDR1 is SGHTA and CDR2 is FQGTGA. The CDR3 DNA reads TGTGCCAGCAGCACCGGGAGCGTTGAGACCCAGTACTTC. Translating gives CASSTGSVETQYF.

The chain recombines TRBV27 with TRBJ2-7, with D perhaps TRBD1 (6 bases). The V end was cut by 6 bases, the J end by 2 bases, with 17 bases between. The CDR3 consists of 15 residues. The V gene's germline CDR1 is MNHEY and CDR2 SMNVEV (reference sequence). In nucleotides, the CDR3 is TGTGCCAGCAGGCTGCAGTGGCAGGGGACCTACGAGCAGTACTTC. It specifies CASRLQWQGTYEQYF.

The J gene is TRBJ2-7, the V gene TRBV28; 9 bases match TRBD2. The junction had 12 bases not matched to a gene; V was cut back by 4 bases and J by 2 bases. The CDR3 is 17 amino acids. Germline CDR1 reads MDHEN; CDR2 reads SYDVKM. This CDR3 is CASSSPLLAGPTYEQYF. The CDR3 coding sequence is TGTGCCAGCAGTTCCCCCTTACTAGCGGGTCCAACCTACGAGCAGTACTTC.

The chain recombines TRBV7-8 with TRBJ2-7, with 7 nucleotides matching TRBD1. The CDR3 has 15 residues. Unmatched junction bases numbered 12, after V lost 6 bases and J lost 4 bases. Germline loops: CDR1 SGHVS, CDR2 FQNEAQ. The CDR3, as DNA: TGTGCCAGCAGAAAAACACAGGGGCCGTCTTACGAGCAGTACTTC. Amino acids: CASRKTQGPSYEQYF.

This clone has only one observation. The gene calls are TRBV7-6 and TRBJ2-5; 8 nucleotides match TRBD2. Per the germline V gene, CDR1 is SGHVS and CDR2 is FNYEAQ. V trimming: 1 base; J trimming: 5 bases; junction bases outside the gene matches: 0. The CDR3 has 13 amino acids. The CDR3 protein is CASSLGGRETQYF. In DNA, the CDR3 is TGTGCCAGCAGCTTAGGCGGGAGGGAGACCCAGTACTTC.

This clone was seen more than once but under ten times. The chain employs TRBV5-4 and TRBJ1-5, with a tentative D call TRBD1 (6 bases). Trimming stripped 3 bases from V and 0 bases from J, with 19 bases between. The CDR3 has 18 amino acids. CDR1 and CDR2 (germline): SGHNT, YYREEE (reference sequence). CDR3 sequence: CASSYRAGRLFSNQPQHF. CDR3 DNA: TGTGCCAGCAGCTACAGGGCAGGGAGACTCTTTAGCAATCAGCCCCAGCATTTT.

This clone occurred once. V usage is TRBV5-6 and J usage is TRBJ2-7; possibly TRBD2 for D (6 bases). Between the trimmed V and J ends, which lost 4 bases and 0 bases, there was a span of 11 bases. Germline CDR1 and CDR2: SGHDT and YYEEEE. The length of the CDR3 is 14 residues. For the CDR3, the DNA is TGTGCCAGCAGCCCCTTGGGGGGCTCCTACGAGCAGTACTTC. It yields the protein CASSPLGGSYEQYF.

The genes are TRBV7-9 and TRBJ2-7, with TRBD1 matching over 8 bases. This CDR3 is 15 amino acids long. Germline CDR1 is SEHNR and CDR2 is FQNEAQ (reference sequence). Losses at the gene ends were 1 base for V and 0 bases for J; bases not matched to a gene: 2. The CDR3 is CASSLGDRNSYEQYF. In DNA form, the CDR3 reads TGTGCCAGCAGCTTAGGGGACAGGAACTCCTACGAGCAGTACTTC.

The rearrangement uses TRBV19 and TRBJ1-5; 8 nucleotides align to TRBD1. Trimming took 1 base from V and 3 from J; bases not matched to a gene: 5. The germline V gene encodes CDR1 LNHDA and CDR2 SQIVND (reference sequence). The CDR3 has 16 amino acids. CDR3 coding DNA: TGTGCCAGTAGTATAGGGTTGACAGGGGACAATCAGCCCCAGCATTTT. Translating gives CASSIGLTGDNQPQHF. Full variable domain (missing parts from reference TRBV19 and TRBJ1-5): DGGITQSPKYLFRKEGQNVTLSCEQNLNHDAMYWYRQDPGQGLRLIYYSQIVNDFQKGDIAEGYSVSREKKESFPLTVTSAQKNPTAFYLCASSIGLTGDNQPQHFGDGTRLSIL.

The V call is TRBV4-1, the J call TRBJ2-2; D ambiguous. The V gene's germline CDR1 is MGHRA and CDR2 YSYEKL. Trimming removed 0 bases from V and 2 bases from J, with 10 bases in between. The CDR3 contains 16 residues. The CDR3 reads CASSQDGFYNTGELFF. DNA of the CDR3: TGCGCCAGCAGCCAAGATGGTTTCTATAACACCGGGGAGCTGTTTTTT.

CDR3 DNA: TGTGCCAGCAGTGTAAGGGGCTTGGGGCGGGAGTATGAGCAGTTCTTC. Protein: CASSVRGLGREYEQFF. This chain links TRBV27 with TRBJ2-1, with 7 nucleotides matching TRBD2. Germline V gives CDR1 MNHEY, CDR2 SMNVEV (reference sequence). This CDR3 has 16 residues. The trim removed 5 bases at V and 8 bases at J, leaving 15 bases unmatched.

This chain connects TRBV4-1 to TRBJ2-1, with TRBD2 matching over 13 bases. Trimming cost V 0 bases and J 5 bases; bases outside gene matches: 4. Germline assignment: CDR1 MGHRA and CDR2 YSYEKL. The CDR3 contains 17 residues. The CDR3 reads CASSQDQLAGGNNEQFF. CDR3 bases: TGCGCCAGCAGCCAAGATCAACTAGCGGGAGGGAACAATGAGCAGTTCTTC.

V and J are TRBV19 and TRBJ2-2; weak D call: TRBD2 (6 bases). This CDR3 spans 13 amino acids. V was trimmed by 6 bases and J by 1 base, leaving 6 bases between them. From germline, CDR1 is LNHDA and CDR2 SQIVND (reference sequence). The CDR3 reads CASSGGNTGELFF. As DNA, the CDR3 is TGTGCCAGTAGCGGGGGGAACACCGGGGAGCTGTTTTTT.

This clone has a handful of counts. The gene calls are TRBV9 and TRBJ1-3, with 8 bases matching TRBD1. This CDR3 is built from 15 residues. Losses at the gene ends were 2 bases for V and 8 bases for J; bases not matched to a gene: 9. Germline V gene sequence: CDR1 SGDLS, CDR2 YYNGEE. The CDR3 region is CASSVGQGIGYTIYF. The DNA for the CDR3 is TGTGCCAGCAGCGTCGGACAGGGTATAGGCTACACCATATATTTT.

J is TRBJ1-3 and V is TRBV7-6, with D uncertain. Trimming cost V 5 bases and J 2 bases, with 13 bases left between them. This CDR3 is built from 15 residues. Germline CDR1 and CDR2: SGHVS and FNYEAQ. The CDR3 is CASSPSSYAGNTIYF. In DNA, the CDR3 is TGTGCCAGCAGCCCCAGTTCTTACGCTGGAAACACCATATATTTT.